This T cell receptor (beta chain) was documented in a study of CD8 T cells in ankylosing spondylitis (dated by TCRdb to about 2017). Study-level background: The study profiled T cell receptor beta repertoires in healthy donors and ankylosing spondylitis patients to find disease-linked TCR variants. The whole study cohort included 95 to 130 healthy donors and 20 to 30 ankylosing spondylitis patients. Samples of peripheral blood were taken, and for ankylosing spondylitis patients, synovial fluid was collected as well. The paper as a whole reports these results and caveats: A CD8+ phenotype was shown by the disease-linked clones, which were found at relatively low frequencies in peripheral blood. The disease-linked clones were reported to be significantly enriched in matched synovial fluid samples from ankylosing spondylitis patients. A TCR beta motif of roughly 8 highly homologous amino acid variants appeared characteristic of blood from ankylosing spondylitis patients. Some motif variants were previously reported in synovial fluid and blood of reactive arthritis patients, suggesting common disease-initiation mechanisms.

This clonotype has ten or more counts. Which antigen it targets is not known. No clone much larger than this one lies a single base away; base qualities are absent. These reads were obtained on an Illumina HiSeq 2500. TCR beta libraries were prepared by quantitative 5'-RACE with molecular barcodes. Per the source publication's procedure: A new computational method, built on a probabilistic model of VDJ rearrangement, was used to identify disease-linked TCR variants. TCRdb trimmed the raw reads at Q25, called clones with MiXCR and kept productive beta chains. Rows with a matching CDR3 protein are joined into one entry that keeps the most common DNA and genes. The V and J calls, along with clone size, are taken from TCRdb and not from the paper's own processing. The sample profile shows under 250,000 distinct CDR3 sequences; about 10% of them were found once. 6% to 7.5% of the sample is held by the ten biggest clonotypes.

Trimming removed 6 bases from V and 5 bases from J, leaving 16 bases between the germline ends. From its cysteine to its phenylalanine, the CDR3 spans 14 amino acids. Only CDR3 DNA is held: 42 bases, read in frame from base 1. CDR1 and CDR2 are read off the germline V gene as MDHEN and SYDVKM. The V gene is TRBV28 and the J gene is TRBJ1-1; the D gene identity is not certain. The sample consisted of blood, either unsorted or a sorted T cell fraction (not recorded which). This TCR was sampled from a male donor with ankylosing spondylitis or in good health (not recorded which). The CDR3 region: CASSRYLEGTEAFF. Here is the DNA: TGTGCCAGCAGCCGATATCTCGAAGGGACTGAAGCTTTCTTT.